These 25 T cell receptor beta chains originate from one sample sequenced in a study of CD8+ T cells in alopecia areata. RNA extraction and reverse transcription yielded cDNA as sequencing template. Assay used: immunoSEQ multiplex PCR; TCRdb lists only in-frame clones, some missing. Here the sample spans around 290,000 clones, about 62% being singletons. Stated treatment: oral pan-JAK inhibitor, 5-10 mg twice daily. The material was CD4+ T cells sorted from blood, obtained at week 24, from a patient treated with tofacitinib. The receptors were gathered from a human donor with alopecia areata.

The rearrangement joins TRBV2 to TRBJ2-6; D is uncertain. V was pared by 8 bases and J by 0 bases, with 5 bases between. The germline CDR1 and CDR2 sequences are SNHLY and FYNNEI. The CDR3 spans 13 residues. The CDR3: CASDNSGANVLTF. The CDR3, as DNA: TGTGCCAGCGATAACTCTGGGGCCAACGTCCTGACTTTC.

This clone was seen only once. In nucleotides, the CDR3 is TGTGCCAGCAGCCTACATTTAGCGGGGGGAGAAGGAACCCAGTACTTC. Encoded protein: CASSLHLAGGEGTQYF. The rearrangement uses TRBV4-2 and TRBJ2-5; 10 nucleotides align to TRBD2. In germline, CDR1 is LGHNA, CDR2 YNFKEQ. The V and J ends lost 4 bases and 8 bases, in that order; junction bases with no gene match: 13. The length of the CDR3 is 16 residues.

This clone was counted only a few times. The chain recombines TRBV28 with TRBJ2-5; D is unresolved. CDR3 size: 13 residues. Germline V CDR1 and CDR2: MDHEN, SYDVKM. Trimming removed 4 bases from V and 4 bases from J, with 10 bases in between. The CDR3 DNA sequence: TGTGCCAGCAGTTCGCGGCAGGTAGAGACCCAGTACTTC. Its translation is CASSSRQVETQYF.

V usage is TRBV29-1 and J usage is TRBJ1-1; D is unclear. Germline V gene lookup returns CDR1 SQVTM and CDR2 ANQGSEA. The CDR3 covers 11 residues. Trimming stripped 7 bases from V and 4 bases from J, with 10 bases between. CDR3 bases: TGCAGCGATGGCCGTCGCACTGAAGCTTTCTTT. As protein: CSDGRRTEAFF.

The rearrangement joins TRBV5-1 to TRBJ1-4; 7 nucleotides match TRBD1. Germline V gene lookup returns CDR1 SGHRS and CDR2 YFSETQ. The V segment lost 0 bases and the J segment 2 bases; nucleotides outside the gene matches: 1. The CDR3 has 15 amino acids. CDR3 protein: CASSLGQGTNEKLFF. Here the CDR3 DNA reads TGCGCCAGCAGCTTGGGACAGGGCACTAATGAAAAACTGTTTTTT.

The rearrangement links TRBV30 to TRBJ2-2, with D tentatively TRBD1 (6 bases). Germline V gene lookup returns CDR1 GTSNPN and CDR2 SVGIG (reference sequence). Trimming removed 6 bases from V and 3 bases from J, with 14 bases in between. The CDR3 spans 14 residues. The CDR3 region has the DNA TGTGCCTGTATAACAGGGACCCACACCGGGGAGCTGTTTTTT. This codes for CACITGTHTGELFF.

This chain connects TRBV6-1 to TRBJ1-4; D gene unclear. Germline V gene sequence: CDR1 MNHNS, CDR2 SASEGT. This CDR3 has 14 residues. Trimming took off 5 bases at V and 8 bases at J, with 15 bases between the two ends. The DNA for the CDR3 is TGTGCCAGCAGTCGTCGGGATCCGCAAGAAAAACTGTTTTTT. It yields the protein CASSRRDPQEKLFF.

As concerns this clone: Other DNA sequences of this sample code for an identical CDR3. The genes are TRBV5-4 and TRBJ1-2, with D unclear. This CDR3 has 13 residues. Germline V lookup: CDR1 SGHNT, CDR2 YYREEE (reference sequence). Trimming removed 2 bases at V and 4 bases at J, with 9 bases between. The CDR3 DNA follows: TGTGCCAGCAGCTTAGAAGGTGCCTATGGCTACACCTTC. Its protein product is CASSLEGAYGYTF.

The gene calls are TRBV29-1 and TRBJ2-5; D unclear. This CDR3 has 11 residues. The germline gives CDR1 SQVTM, CDR2 ANQGSEA. Trimming pared 5 bases from V and 2 bases from J, leaving 6 bases between. The CDR3 region is CSVPRQETQYF. In nucleotides, the CDR3 is TGCAGCGTTCCCAGACAAGAGACCCAGTACTTC.

V and J are TRBV23-1 and TRBJ1-5, with a weak D call TRBD1 (6 bases). Being an ORF, TRBV23-1 has a function that is uncertain. The CDR3 runs to 15 residues. Trimming took 0 bases from V and 6 from J, leaving 12 bases between them. The CDR3 protein is CASSQSRGGSQPQHF. CDR3 sequence (DNA): TGCGCCAGCAGTCAATCAAGAGGGGGGAGTCAGCCCCAGCATTTT.

The chain has TRBV15 and TRBJ2-7; no firm D call. The CDR3 is made up of 14 amino acids. Germline V gives CDR1 LNHNV, CDR2 YYDKDF (reference sequence). The V end lost 0 bases, the J end lost 0 bases, and 6 bases lay between the germline ends. In DNA, the CDR3 is TGTGCCACCAGCAGAGAACTTGCCTCCTACGAGCAGTACTTC. Translated: CATSRELASYEQYF.

The sample holds a few counts of this clone. The CDR3 loop reads CAWSGSNTANYGYTF. For the CDR3, the DNA is TGTGCCTGGAGTGGATCTAATACAGCTAACTATGGCTACACCTTC. The chain carries TRBV30 and TRBJ1-2, with D hard to call. Deletions cut 1 base from V and 0 bases from J, with 12 bases between. The CDR3 has 15 residues. Germline V gene data show CDR1 as GTSNPN and CDR2 as SVGIG (reference sequence).

The chain recombines TRBV5-1 with TRBJ1-1; D gene uncertain. V lost 0 bases and J lost 2, with 17 bases in between. There are 17 residues in the CDR3. Germline assignment: CDR1 SGHRS and CDR2 YFSETQ. CDR3 coding DNA: TGCGCCAGCAGCTTGGCCCGGGGAGGTGGTACAAACACTGAAGCTTTCTTT. This codes for CASSLARGGGTNTEAFF.

The V gene is TRBV30, the J gene TRBJ1-1; D is undetermined. V lost 1 base to trimming and J lost 6 bases, with 15 bases between them. Germline V gene data show CDR1 as GTSNPN and CDR2 as SVGIG (reference sequence). This CDR3 is 14 amino acids long. CDR3 DNA: TGTGCCTGGAGTGGGGCAGACCCTAGGTCTGAAGCTTTCTTT. Its translation: CAWSGADPRSEAFF. The entire variable domain, with the rest obtained from reference TRBV30 and TRBJ1-1, is as follows: SQTIHQWPATLVQPVGSPLSLECTVEGTSNPNLYWYRQAAGRGLQLLFYSVGIGQISSEVPQNLSASRPQDRQFILSSKKLLLSDSGFYLCAWSGADPRSEAFFGQGTRLTVV.

This CDR3 is CASRLQGAQETQYF. The DNA for the CDR3 is TGTGCCAGCAGGCTACAGGGGGCGCAGGAGACCCAGTACTTC. V gene TRBV5-6 combines with J gene TRBJ2-5, with 9 bases lining up with TRBD1. Germline V gene data show CDR1 as SGHDT and CDR2 as YYEEEE. The CDR3 consists of 14 residues. With V trimmed by 5 bases and J by 5 bases, 7 bases remained unmatched. Together with reference TRBV5-6 and TRBJ2-5, the CDR3 gives the full variable domain: DAGVTQSPTHLIKTRGQQVTLRCSPKSGHDTVSWYQQALGQGPQFIFQYYEEEERQRGNFPDRFSGHQFPNYSSELNVNALLLGDSALYLCASRLQGAQETQYFGPGTRLLVL.

The J gene is TRBJ1-2, the V gene TRBV29-1; D might be TRBD1 (5 bases). This CDR3 has 13 residues. The germline gives CDR1 SQVTM, CDR2 ANQGSEA. The CDR3 here is CSAYLGAMEGYTF. In nucleotides, the CDR3 is TGCAGTGCCTACCTCGGGGCTATGGAAGGCTACACCTTC. Full variable domain (missing parts from reference TRBV29-1 and TRBJ1-2): SAVISQKPSRDICQRGTSLTIQCQVDSQVTMMFWYRQQPGQSLTLIATANQGSEATYESGFVIDKFPISRPNLTFSTLTVSNMSPEDSSIYLCSAYLGAMEGYTFGSGTRLTVV.

J is TRBJ2-6 and V is TRBV10-3; 9 bases are a match to TRBD1. This CDR3 is built from 17 residues. Looked up from germline, CDR1 is ENHRY and CDR2 is SYGVKD. The trim removed 6 bases at V and 2 bases at J, leaving 8 bases unmatched. The CDR3 sequence: CAISKETGGAGANVLTF. The DNA for the CDR3 is TGTGCCATCAGCAAAGAAACAGGGGGCGCTGGGGCCAACGTCCTGACTTTC.

The chain uses TRBV10-3 and TRBJ1-4; 8 nucleotides match TRBD1. CDR3 size: 13 residues. Germline CDR1 reads ENHRY; CDR2 reads SYGVKD. The V and J ends lost 6 bases and 7 bases, in that order; junction bases with no gene match: 4. CDR3 protein: CAIRDRDGEKLFF. The CDR3 DNA reads as TGTGCCATCAGGGACAGGGATGGTGAAAAACTGTTTTTT.

The chain joins TRBV14 to TRBJ1-2; D not certain. V dropped 1 base and J dropped 0 bases, with 9 bases sitting between them. This CDR3 region has 15 residues. Germline lookup yields CDR1 SGHDN and CDR2 FVKESK. The CDR3 sequence is CASSQGMASNYGYTF. The CDR3 DNA reads as TGTGCCAGCAGCCAAGGGATGGCCTCTAACTATGGCTACACCTTC.

The chain uses TRBV6-5 and TRBJ2-7; 7 nucleotides line up with TRBD2. There are 14 residues in the CDR3. Germline-derived CDR1 and CDR2 are MNHEY and SVGAGI. Trimming cost V 6 bases and J 2 bases; bases outside gene matches: 7. The CDR3: CASSRAGVAYEQYF. CDR3 coding DNA: TGTGCCAGCAGCCGGGCGGGGGTAGCCTACGAGCAGTACTTC.

V and J are TRBV29-1 and TRBJ2-7; perhaps TRBD2 as D (6 bases). CDR1 is SQVTM and CDR2 is ANQGSEA in the germline V gene. V lost 6 bases and J 2 bases, leaving 17 bases between the germline ends. CDR3 length equals 14 residues. CDR3 nucleotides: TGCAGCGTAGCCCCGGGACTCCATACCTACGAGCAGTACTTC. This gives the protein CSVAPGLHTYEQYF.

The chain links TRBV30 to TRBJ1-6; TRBD1 is a possible D gene (5 bases). Between the trimmed V and J ends, which lost 2 bases and 7 bases, there was a span of 12 bases. CDR3 length: 14 amino acids. CDR1 and CDR2 (germline): GTSNPN, SVGIG (reference sequence). The CDR3 DNA reads TGTGCCTGGAGTCAAGACGACAGAAATTCACCCCTCCACTTT. Its translation is CAWSQDDRNSPLHF.

The V call is TRBV7-8, the J call TRBJ1-1, with TRBD1 as a possible D gene (5 bases). The CDR3 runs to 15 residues. The germline gives CDR1 SGHVS, CDR2 FQNEAQ. Deletions cut 2 bases from V and 4 bases from J, with 14 bases between. CDR3 DNA sequence: TGTGCCAGCAGCTTACTTAGGCAGGGCAGCACTGAAGCTTTCTTT. Translated: CASSLLRQGSTEAFF.

This sequence joins TRBV5-4 and TRBJ1-2; weak D call: TRBD1 (6 bases). V lost 1 base, J lost 8 bases, and 12 bases lay in between. CDR1 and CDR2 (germline): SGHNT, YYREEE (reference sequence). The CDR3 is 13 amino acids. The CDR3 DNA reads TGTGCCAGCAGCTTGAGGGGGGCGCAGGGCTACACCTTC. It translates to CASSLRGAQGYTF.

The CDR3 DNA sequence: TGTGCCAGCAGCTCCCCAGGGGCTGGGGCCAACGTCCTGACTTTC. Encoded protein: CASSSPGAGANVLTF. The chain uses TRBV7-2 and TRBJ2-6, with D possibly TRBD1 on 6 matching bases. The V gene's germline CDR1 is SGHTA and CDR2 FQGNSA. This CDR3 has 15 residues. The V end was cut by 4 bases, the J end by 2 bases, with 9 bases between.